The next 25 T cell receptor beta chains were all read from a single sample in a study of vaccination effects on CD4 cells after COVID-19. ViraFEST used viral peptide pools to expand antigen-specific CD4+ T cells before sequencing. Cultured cells yielded isolated CD4+ T cells after 10 days. None of the vaccinated had previously contracted SARS-CoV-2, and their nucleocapsid antibodies tested negative. Produced via immunoSEQ multiplex PCR; TCRdb's table is partial and in-frame only. The top ten hold about 3% of the sample, which has around 60,000 clones, 60% to 80% seen once. Antigens for these TCRs are unknown. The sequencing here drew on CD4+ T cells from PBMCs cultured with HCoV-NL63 spike peptides, taken before COVID-19 vaccination. The source of these receptors is a human donor who received a COVID-19 vaccine.

CDR3 DNA sequence: TGTGCCAGCAGCTCTATAGCGGGGGCCATGGCCAACGTCCTGACTTTC. It translates to CASSSIAGAMANVLTF. The chain is built from TRBV7-3 and TRBJ2-6; 9 bases align to TRBD2. Germline loops: CDR1 SGHTA, CDR2 FQGTGA. The CDR3 loop spans 16 amino acids. The V and J ends lost 4 bases and 6 bases, in that order; junction bases with no gene match: 7.

The chain carries TRBV5-1 and TRBJ2-6; 7 bases map to TRBD1. Germline values: CDR1 SGHRS, CDR2 YFSETQ. This CDR3 has 15 amino acids. The ends lost 2 bases at V and 2 bases at J; junction bases unmatched: 1. The CDR3 spells CASSFGQAGANVLTF. In DNA, the CDR3 is TGCGCCAGCAGCTTCGGACAGGCTGGGGCCAACGTCCTGACTTTC.

This chain uses TRBV30 with TRBJ1-2, with D possibly being TRBD1 (5 bases). Trimming took off 4 bases at V and 4 bases at J, with 10 bases between the two ends. The germline gives CDR1 GTSNPN, CDR2 SVGIG (reference sequence). The CDR3 is made up of 12 amino acids. Written as DNA, the CDR3 is TGTGCCTGGACGGCGGGGGTCTATGGCTACACCTTC. It translates to CAWTAGVYGYTF.

Here the CDR3 reads CATSDPQGSGNTIYF. In DNA form, the CDR3 reads TGTGCCACCAGTGATCCACAGGGCTCTGGAAACACCATATATTTT. V usage is TRBV24-1 and J usage is TRBJ1-3; weak D call: TRBD1 (6 bases). Trimming cost V 3 bases and J 0 bases, with 8 bases left between them. The germline gives CDR1 KGHDR, CDR2 SFDVKD. The CDR3 sequence is 15 residues long.

This rearrangement joins TRBV23-1 to TRBJ1-5; perhaps TRBD1 as D (5 bases). TRBV23-1 carries the ORF label, with uncertain function. This CDR3 is 18 amino acids long. With 7 bases removed from V and 5 bases from J, the gap between germline ends came to 27 bases. The CDR3, as DNA: TGCGCCAGCACCTTTTTATTCAGGGACCCGGGCGGGCATCAGCCCCAGCATTTT. Translation: CASTFLFRDPGGHQPQHF.

This clone was observed a few times. The chain couples TRBV5-4 to TRBJ1-4; D uncertain. The CDR3 has 14 residues. Per the germline V gene, CDR1 is SGHNT and CDR2 is YYREEE (reference sequence). Trimming took off 0 bases at V and 5 bases at J, with 8 bases between the two ends. The CDR3 DNA sequence: TGTGCCAGCAGCTTGGACCTCCTAAATGAAAAACTGTTTTTT. Translated, it gives CASSLDLLNEKLFF.

The chain recombines TRBV6-5 with TRBJ1-3; D not resolved. CDR1 and CDR2 from the germline V gene are MNHEY and SVGAGI. The CDR3 sequence is 14 residues long. The V end lost 0 bases, the J end lost 5 bases, and 8 bases lay between the germline ends. The CDR3 region is CASSYSGSRNTIYF. The CDR3 DNA reads as TGTGCCAGCAGTTACTCAGGGAGCAGAAACACCATATATTTT.

The chain recombines TRBV6-5 with TRBJ1-1; maybe TRBD1 (6 bases). The CDR3 covers 14 residues. Trimming stripped 8 bases from V and 2 bases from J, with 15 bases between. Germline assignment: CDR1 MNHEY and CDR2 SVGAGI. The CDR3 loop is CASSRQDDNTEAFF. In nucleotides, the CDR3 is TGTGCCAGCTCCCGACAGGACGACAACACTGAAGCTTTCTTT.

This clone was observed a few times. The chain employs TRBV6-6 and TRBJ2-2, with D maybe TRBD2 (5 bases). This CDR3 region has 13 residues. CDR1 is MNHNY and CDR2 is SVGAGI in the germline V gene (reference sequence). Trimming shortened V by 5 bases and J by 4 bases, and 8 bases separated the two germline ends. The CDR3, as DNA: TGTGCCAGCAGTCCCCGGGGCACCGGGGAGCTGTTTTTT. Translation gives CASSPRGTGELFF.

The rearrangement joins TRBV18 to TRBJ1-4; D remains unclear. Trimming removed 4 bases from V and 4 bases from J, with 7 bases in between. The CDR3 spans 13 residues. From germline, CDR1 is KGHSH and CDR2 LQKENI. CDR3 nucleotides: TGTGCCAGCTCACTAGGGCTTAATGAAAAACTGTTTTTT. It yields the protein CASSLGLNEKLFF.

This rearrangement joins TRBV6-6 to TRBJ2-2, with D possibly TRBD2 on 5 matching bases. Looked up from germline, CDR1 is MNHNY and CDR2 is SVGAGI (reference sequence). V shed 2 bases and J shed 4 bases, with 14 bases lying between them. The length of the CDR3 is 16 residues. The CDR3 DNA sequence: TGTGCCAGCAGTTACGGCCTAGCACCCTCCACCGGGGAGCTGTTTTTT. Translated: CASSYGLAPSTGELFF.

The chain is built from TRBV2 and TRBJ1-4; TRBD1 is a possible D gene (5 bases). Germline V lookup: CDR1 SNHLY, CDR2 FYNNEI. The V gene lost 4 bases and the J gene lost 10 bases, with 10 bases spanning the gap. The CDR3 is made up of 12 amino acids. CDR3 in DNA: TGTGCCAGCAGTGGGGACGTCGGAAAACTGTTTTTT. This encodes CASSGDVGKLFF.

The J gene is TRBJ1-1, the V gene TRBV12-5; no firm D call. V was trimmed by 1 base and J by 4 bases, leaving 7 bases between them. The CDR3 extends over 13 amino acids. Germline loops: CDR1 LGHNT, CDR2 FRNRAP. CDR3 sequence (DNA): TGTGCTAGTGGTTTGGCTCCGGCCACTGAAGCTTTCTTT. Amino acids: CASGLAPATEAFF.

The chain links TRBV11-2 to TRBJ2-4, with D tentatively TRBD1 or TRBD2 (5 bases each). The CDR3 length is 15 residues. Trimming removed 5 bases at V and 6 bases at J, with 17 bases between. Germline V CDR1 and CDR2: SGHAT, FQNNGV. The CDR3 bases are TGTGCCAGCAGCGCCCCGGGGACGGAGAGAAACATTCAGTACTTC. Translated, it gives CASSAPGTERNIQYF.

This chain joins TRBV19 and TRBJ2-3; 8 bases map to TRBD2. This CDR3 contains 15 residues. J was trimmed by 2 bases and V by 3 bases; bases with no gene match: 4. Germline assignment: CDR1 LNHDA and CDR2 SQIVND (reference sequence). CDR3 bases: TGTGCCAGTAGTATTCGCGGGGGGCCCACAGATACGCAGTATTTT. Protein product: CASSIRGGPTDTQYF.

V is TRBV7-2 and J is TRBJ1-2; weak D call: TRBD1 (6 bases). In germline, CDR1 is SGHTA, CDR2 FQGNSA. With 5 bases removed from V and 4 bases from J, the gap between germline ends came to 14 bases. CDR3 length: 14 residues. CDR3 sequence (DNA): TGTGCCAGCAGCGTACAGGGACACCCCTATGGCTACACCTTC. Its protein is CASSVQGHPYGYTF.

The rearrangement joins TRBV5-1 to TRBJ2-3, with TRBD2 matching over 10 bases. This CDR3 comprises 15 residues. V lost 5 bases, J lost 6 bases, and 9 bases stayed unmatched. Germline lookup yields CDR1 SGHRS and CDR2 YFSETQ. The CDR3 loop is CASSEVAGGGDTQYF. The CDR3 nucleotides are TGCGCCAGCAGTGAAGTAGCGGGGGGTGGGGATACGCAGTATTTT.

The chain combines TRBV6-1 with TRBJ1-1; D may be TRBD1 (6 bases). V was trimmed by 6 bases and J by 7 bases, leaving 21 bases between them. Germline CDR1 and CDR2: MNHNS and SASEGT. The CDR3 covers 15 residues. CDR3 sequence reads: CASRSKRGERGEAFF. CDR3 bases: TGTGCCAGCAGATCCAAAAGGGGGGAACGGGGTGAAGCTTTCTTT.

The chain uses TRBV6-1 and TRBJ2-7; possible D gene TRBD2, 7 bases. CDR1 is MNHNS and CDR2 is SASEGT in the germline V gene. The CDR3 covers 16 residues. The germline V and J ends were trimmed by 3 bases and 5 bases, with 20 bases remaining between them. As DNA, the CDR3 is TGTGCCAGCAGTGACCAAGAGGGGGGGGCTAATGACGAGCAGTACGTC. Translation gives CASSDQEGGANDEQYV.

The chain has TRBV4-1 and TRBJ1-5, with D possibly TRBD1 on 6 matching bases. Germline V lookup: CDR1 MGHRA, CDR2 YSYEKL. V was trimmed by 6 bases and J by 1 base, leaving 19 bases between them. The CDR3 runs 17 residues. Here the CDR3 reads CASSPREGGTSNQPQHF. CDR3 nucleotide sequence: TGCGCCAGCAGTCCGAGGGAAGGAGGGACAAGCAATCAGCCCCAGCATTTT.

The rearrangement uses TRBV2 and TRBJ1-1; D remains unclear. V was cut by 8 bases and J by 1 base, with 8 bases left in between. The CDR3 has 12 amino acids. The germline V gene encodes CDR1 SNHLY and CDR2 FYNNEI. CDR3 DNA: TGTGCCAGCCAAGCGGGGAACACTGAAGCTTTCTTT. Translation: CASQAGNTEAFF.

By share, this clone ranks as medium-sized. The V gene is TRBV6-5, the J gene TRBJ1-2; D is possibly TRBD1 (5 bases). The CDR3 spans 13 residues. Germline CDR1 MNHEY, CDR2 SVGAGI. V lost 4 bases and J 7 bases, leaving 13 bases between the germline ends. Written as DNA, the CDR3 is TGTGCCAGCAGTTTACTAACGGGGGTTGGCTACACCTTC. It is translated as CASSLLTGVGYTF.

To note about this clone: At the DNA level, this CDR3 is encoded by other sequences in the same sample as well. The CDR3 sequence is CASSQDRGTYEQYV. CDR3 in DNA: TGTGCCAGCAGTCAGGACAGGGGCACCTACGAGCAGTACGTC. The genes are TRBV6-6 and TRBJ2-7; 9 positions agree with TRBD1. CDR3 size: 14 residues. J was trimmed by 2 bases and V by 5 bases; bases with no gene match: 4. Germline V gives CDR1 MNHNY, CDR2 SVGAGI (reference sequence).

This chain links TRBV10-1 with TRBJ1-2; D gene ambiguous. Trimming pared 0 bases from V and 4 bases from J, leaving 15 bases between. Germline assignment: CDR1 WNHNN and CDR2 SYGVQD (reference sequence). The CDR3 sequence is 16 residues long. CDR3 in amino acids: CASSESGIASPYGYTF. The CDR3 DNA follows: TGCGCCAGCAGTGAGTCGGGGATCGCGTCTCCCTATGGCTACACCTTC.

This chain connects TRBV10-2 to TRBJ1-1, with 8 bases that match TRBD1. This CDR3 has 15 amino acids. With 7 bases clipped from V and 6 bases from J, the junction kept 13 bases outside the gene matches. From germline, CDR1 is WSHSY and CDR2 SAAADI. Here the CDR3 reads CASMRQGALGSEAFF. Written as DNA, the CDR3 is TGCGCCAGCATGAGGCAGGGGGCACTCGGCTCTGAAGCTTTCTTT.